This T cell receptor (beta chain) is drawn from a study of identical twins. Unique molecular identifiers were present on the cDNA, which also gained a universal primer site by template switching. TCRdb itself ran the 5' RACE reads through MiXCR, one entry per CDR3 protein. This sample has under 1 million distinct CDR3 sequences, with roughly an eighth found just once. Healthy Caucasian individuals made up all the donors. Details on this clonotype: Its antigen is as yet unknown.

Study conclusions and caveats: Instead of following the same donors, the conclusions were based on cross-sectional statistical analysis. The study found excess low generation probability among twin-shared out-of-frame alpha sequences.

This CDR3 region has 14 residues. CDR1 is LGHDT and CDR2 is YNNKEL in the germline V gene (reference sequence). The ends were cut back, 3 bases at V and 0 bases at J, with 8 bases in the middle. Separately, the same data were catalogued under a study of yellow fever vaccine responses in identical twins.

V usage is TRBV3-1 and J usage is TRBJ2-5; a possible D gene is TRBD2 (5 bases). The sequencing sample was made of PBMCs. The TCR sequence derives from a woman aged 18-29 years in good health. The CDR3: CASSQKRNQETQYF. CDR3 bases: TGTGCCAGCAGCCAGAAGCGGAACCAAGAGACCCAGTACTTC.